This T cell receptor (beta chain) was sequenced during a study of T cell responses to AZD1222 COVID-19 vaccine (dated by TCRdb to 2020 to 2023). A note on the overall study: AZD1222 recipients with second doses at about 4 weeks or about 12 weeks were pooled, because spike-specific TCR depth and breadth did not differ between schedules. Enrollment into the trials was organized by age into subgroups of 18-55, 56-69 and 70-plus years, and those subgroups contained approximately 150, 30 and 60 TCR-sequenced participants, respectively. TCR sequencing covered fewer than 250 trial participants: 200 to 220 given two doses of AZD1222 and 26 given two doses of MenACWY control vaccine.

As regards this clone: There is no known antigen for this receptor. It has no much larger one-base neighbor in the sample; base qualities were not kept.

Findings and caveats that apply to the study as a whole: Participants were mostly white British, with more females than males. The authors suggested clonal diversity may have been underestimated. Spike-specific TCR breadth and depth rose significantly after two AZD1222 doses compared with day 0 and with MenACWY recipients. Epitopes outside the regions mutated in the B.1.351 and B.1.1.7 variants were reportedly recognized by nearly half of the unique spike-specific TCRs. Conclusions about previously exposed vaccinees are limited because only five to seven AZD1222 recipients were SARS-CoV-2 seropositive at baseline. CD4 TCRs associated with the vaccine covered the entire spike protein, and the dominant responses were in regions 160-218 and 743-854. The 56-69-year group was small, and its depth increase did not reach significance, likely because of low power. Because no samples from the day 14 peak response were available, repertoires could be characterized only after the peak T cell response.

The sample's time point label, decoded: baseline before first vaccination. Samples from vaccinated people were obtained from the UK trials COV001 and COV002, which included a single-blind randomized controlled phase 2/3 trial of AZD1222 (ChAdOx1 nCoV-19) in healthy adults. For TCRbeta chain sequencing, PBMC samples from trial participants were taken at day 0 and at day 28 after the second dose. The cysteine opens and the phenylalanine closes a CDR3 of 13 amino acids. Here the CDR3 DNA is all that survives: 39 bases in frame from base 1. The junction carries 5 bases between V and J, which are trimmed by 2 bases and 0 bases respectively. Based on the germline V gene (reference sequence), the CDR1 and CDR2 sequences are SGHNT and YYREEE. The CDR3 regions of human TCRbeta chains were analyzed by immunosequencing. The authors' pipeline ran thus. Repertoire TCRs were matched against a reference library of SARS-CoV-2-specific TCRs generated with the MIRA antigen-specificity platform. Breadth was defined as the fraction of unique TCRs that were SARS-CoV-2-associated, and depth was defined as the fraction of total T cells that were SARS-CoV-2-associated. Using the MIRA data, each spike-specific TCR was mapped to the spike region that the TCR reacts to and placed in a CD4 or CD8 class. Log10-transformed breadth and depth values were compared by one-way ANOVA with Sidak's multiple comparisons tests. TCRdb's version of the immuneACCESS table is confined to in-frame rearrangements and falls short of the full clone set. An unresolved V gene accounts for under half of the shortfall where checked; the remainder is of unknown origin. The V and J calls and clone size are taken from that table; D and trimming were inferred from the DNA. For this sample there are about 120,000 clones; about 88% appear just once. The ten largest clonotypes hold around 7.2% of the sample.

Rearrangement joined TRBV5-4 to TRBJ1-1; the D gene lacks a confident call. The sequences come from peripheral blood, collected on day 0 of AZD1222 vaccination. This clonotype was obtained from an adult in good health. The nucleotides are TGTGCCAGCAGCTTAATGATGAACACTGAAGCTTTCTTT. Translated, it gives CASSLMMNTEAFF.